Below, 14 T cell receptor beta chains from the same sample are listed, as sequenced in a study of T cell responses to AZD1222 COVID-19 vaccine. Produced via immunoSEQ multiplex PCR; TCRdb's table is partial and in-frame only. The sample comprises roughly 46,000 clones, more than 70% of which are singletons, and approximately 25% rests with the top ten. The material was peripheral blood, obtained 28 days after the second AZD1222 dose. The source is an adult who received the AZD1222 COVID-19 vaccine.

The CDR3 is CASSLQEGGGYTF. CDR3 coding DNA: TGTGCCAGCAGCTTGCAGGAGGGGGGCGGCTACACCTTC. The chain employs TRBV5-6 and TRBJ1-2; D is perhaps TRBD1 (6 bases). CDR3 length: 13 residues. Trimming shortened V by 1 base and J by 8 bases, and 12 bases separated the two germline ends. Germline values: CDR1 SGHDT, CDR2 YYEEEE. The whole variable domain, remainder taken from reference TRBV5-6 and TRBJ1-2, is DAGVTQSPTHLIKTRGQQVTLRCSPKSGHDTVSWYQQALGQGPQFIFQYYEEEERQRGNFPDRFSGHQFPNYSSELNVNALLLGDSALYLCASSLQEGGGYTFGSGTRLTVV.

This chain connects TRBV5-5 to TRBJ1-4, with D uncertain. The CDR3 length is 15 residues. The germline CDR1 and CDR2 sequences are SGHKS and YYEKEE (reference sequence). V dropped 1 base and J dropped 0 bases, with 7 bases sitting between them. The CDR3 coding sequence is TGTGCCAGCAGCTTGTCTAGTACAACTAATGAAAAACTGTTTTTT. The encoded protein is CASSLSSTTNEKLFF. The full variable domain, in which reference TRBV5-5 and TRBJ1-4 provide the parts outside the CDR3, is DAGVTQSPTHLIKTRGQQVTLRCSPISGHKSVSWYQQVLGQGPQFIFQYYEKEERGRGNFPDRFSARQFPNYSSELNVNALLLGDSALYLCASSLSSTTNEKLFFGSGTQLSVL.

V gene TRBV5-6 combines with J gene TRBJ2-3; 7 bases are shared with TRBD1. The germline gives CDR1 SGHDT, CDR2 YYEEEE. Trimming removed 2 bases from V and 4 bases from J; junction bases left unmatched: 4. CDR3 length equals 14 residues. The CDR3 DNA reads TGTGCCAGCAGCTTAGGCCAGGGGGCAGATACGCAGTATTTT. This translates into CASSLGQGADTQYF.

This CDR3 is CASNYQGRGNSPLHF. For the CDR3, the DNA is TGTGCCAGCAACTACCAGGGGAGAGGGAATTCACCCCTCCACTTT. This chain links TRBV9 with TRBJ1-6; possibly TRBD1 for D (6 bases). The V and J ends lost 6 bases and 7 bases respectively, with 17 bases between them. The CDR3 sequence is 15 residues long. The V gene's germline CDR1 is SGDLS and CDR2 YYNGEE. Based on the CDR3 plus reference TRBV9 and TRBJ1-6, the full variable domain is DSGVTQTPKHLITATGQRVTLRCSPRSGDLSVYWYQQSLDQGLQFLIQYYNGEERAKGNILERFSAQQFPDLHSELNLSSLELGDSALYFCASNYQGRGNSPLHFGNGTRLTVT.

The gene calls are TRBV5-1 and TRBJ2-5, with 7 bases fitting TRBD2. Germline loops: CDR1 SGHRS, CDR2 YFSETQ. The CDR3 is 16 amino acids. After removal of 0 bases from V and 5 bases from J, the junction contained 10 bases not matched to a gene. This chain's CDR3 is CASSLEATSVYETQYF. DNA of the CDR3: TGCGCCAGCAGCTTGGAAGCCACTAGCGTGTATGAGACCCAGTACTTC.

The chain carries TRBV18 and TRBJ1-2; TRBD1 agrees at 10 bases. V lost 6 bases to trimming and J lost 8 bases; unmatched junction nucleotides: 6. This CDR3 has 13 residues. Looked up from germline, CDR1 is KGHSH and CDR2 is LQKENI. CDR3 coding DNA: TGTGCCAGCTCGTGGGGGACAGGGGAAGGCTACACCTTC. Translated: CASSWGTGEGYTF.

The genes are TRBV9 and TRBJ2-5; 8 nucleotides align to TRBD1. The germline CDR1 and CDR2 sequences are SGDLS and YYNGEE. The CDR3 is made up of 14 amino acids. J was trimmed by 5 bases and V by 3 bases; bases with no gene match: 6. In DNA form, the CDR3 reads TGTGCCAGCAGCGCAGGACAGGGATGGGAGACCCAGTACTTC. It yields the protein CASSAGQGWETQYF.

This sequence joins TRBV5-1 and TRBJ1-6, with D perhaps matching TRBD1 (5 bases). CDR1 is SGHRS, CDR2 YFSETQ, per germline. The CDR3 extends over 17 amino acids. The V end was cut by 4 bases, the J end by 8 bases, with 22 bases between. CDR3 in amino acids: CASSRRGTGREDSPLHF. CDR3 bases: TGCGCCAGCAGCCGAAGGGGAACCGGGAGGGAGGATTCACCCCTCCACTTT.

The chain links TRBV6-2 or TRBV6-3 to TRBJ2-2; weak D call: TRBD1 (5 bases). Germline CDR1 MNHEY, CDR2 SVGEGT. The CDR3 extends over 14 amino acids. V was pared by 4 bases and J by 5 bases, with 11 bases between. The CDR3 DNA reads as TGTGCCAGCAGTTCAAGACCAGGGACCGGGGAGCTGTTTTTT. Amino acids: CASSSRPGTGELFF.

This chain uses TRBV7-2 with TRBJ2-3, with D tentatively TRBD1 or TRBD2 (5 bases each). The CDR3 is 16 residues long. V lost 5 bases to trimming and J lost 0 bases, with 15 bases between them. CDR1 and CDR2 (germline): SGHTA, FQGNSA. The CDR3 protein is CASSLRGPTSTDTQYF. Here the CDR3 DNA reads TGTGCCAGCAGCCTTAGGGGACCAACTAGCACAGATACGCAGTATTTT.

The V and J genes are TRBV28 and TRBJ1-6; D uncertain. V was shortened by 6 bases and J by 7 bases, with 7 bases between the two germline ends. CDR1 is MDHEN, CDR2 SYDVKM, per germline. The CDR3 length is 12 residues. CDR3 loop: CASSLMNSPLHF. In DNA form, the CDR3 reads TGTGCCAGCAGCCTAATGAATTCACCCCTCCACTTT.

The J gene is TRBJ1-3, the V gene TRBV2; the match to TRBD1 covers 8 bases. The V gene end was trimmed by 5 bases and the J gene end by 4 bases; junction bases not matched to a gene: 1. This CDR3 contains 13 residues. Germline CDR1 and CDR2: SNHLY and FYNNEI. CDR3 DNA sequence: TGTGCCAGCAGTACAGGGGGAGGAAACACCATATATTTT. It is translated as CASSTGGGNTIYF.

CDR3 loop: CASSWTGGGYTF. CDR3 coding DNA: TGCGCCAGCAGCTGGACAGGGGGCGGCTACACCTTC. V usage is TRBV5-1 and J usage is TRBJ1-2; 11 nucleotides line up with TRBD1. The J segment lost 8 bases and the V segment lost 3 bases, leaving 0 bases of the junction unmatched. The CDR3 totals 12 residues. The germline V gene encodes CDR1 SGHRS and CDR2 YFSETQ.

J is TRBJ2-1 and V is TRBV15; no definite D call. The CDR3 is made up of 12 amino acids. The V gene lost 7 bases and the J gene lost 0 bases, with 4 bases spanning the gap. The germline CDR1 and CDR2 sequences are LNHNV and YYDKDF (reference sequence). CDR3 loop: CATKSSYNEQFF. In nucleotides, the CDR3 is TGTGCCACCAAGAGCTCCTACAATGAGCAGTTCTTC.